Included here is one T cell receptor (beta chain) sequence, with context. The CDR3 covers 14 residues. The J segment lost 5 bases and the V segment lost 1 base, leaving 2 bases of the junction unmatched. Per germline, CDR1 SEHNR and CDR2 FQNEAQ (reference sequence). The source of the sample is a study of control samples from healthy donors and cancer patients. The method was immunoSEQ multiplex PCR; TCRdb's version includes in-frame clones alone and lacks a portion of them. The repertoire holds some 120,000 clones, with approximately 89% as singletons. Sequencing used blood. This clonotype originated in a young man in good health. The chain uses TRBV7-9 and TRBJ2-5, with 9 positions matching TRBD1. CDR3 bases: TGTGCCAGCAGCTTAGGGACAGGGGAGGAGACCCAGTACTTC. Encoded protein: CASSLGTGEETQYF.